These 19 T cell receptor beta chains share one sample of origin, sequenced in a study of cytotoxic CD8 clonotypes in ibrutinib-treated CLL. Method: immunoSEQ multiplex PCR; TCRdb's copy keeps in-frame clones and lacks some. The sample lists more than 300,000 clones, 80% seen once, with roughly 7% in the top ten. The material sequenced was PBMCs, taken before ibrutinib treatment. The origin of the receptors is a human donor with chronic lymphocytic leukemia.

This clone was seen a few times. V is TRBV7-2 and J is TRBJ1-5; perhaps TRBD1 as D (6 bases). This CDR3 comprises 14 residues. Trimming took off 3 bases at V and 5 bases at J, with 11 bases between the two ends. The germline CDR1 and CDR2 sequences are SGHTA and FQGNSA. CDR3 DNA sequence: TGTGCCAGCAGCTTCACAGGGTCTGATCAGCCCCAGCATTTT. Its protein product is CASSFTGSDQPQHF.

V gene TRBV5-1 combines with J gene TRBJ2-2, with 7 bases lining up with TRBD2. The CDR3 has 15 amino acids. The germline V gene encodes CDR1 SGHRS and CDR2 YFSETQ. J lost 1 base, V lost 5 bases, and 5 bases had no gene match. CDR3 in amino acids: CASRLAPENTGELFF. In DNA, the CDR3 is TGCGCCAGCAGACTAGCGCCAGAGAACACCGGGGAGCTGTTTTTT.

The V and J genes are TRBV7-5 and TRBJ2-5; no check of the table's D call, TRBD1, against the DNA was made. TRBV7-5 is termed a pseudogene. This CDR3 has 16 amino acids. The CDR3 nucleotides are TGTGTCAGAAGCTTTTTCCCGGACACGAACCAAGAGACCCAGTACTTC. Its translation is CVRSFFPDTNQETQYF.

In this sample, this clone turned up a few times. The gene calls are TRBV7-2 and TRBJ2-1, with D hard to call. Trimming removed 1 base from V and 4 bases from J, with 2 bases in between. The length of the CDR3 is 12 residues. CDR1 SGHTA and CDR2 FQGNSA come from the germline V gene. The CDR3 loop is CASSLGYNEQFF. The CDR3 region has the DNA TGTGCCAGCAGCTTAGGATACAATGAGCAGTTCTTC.

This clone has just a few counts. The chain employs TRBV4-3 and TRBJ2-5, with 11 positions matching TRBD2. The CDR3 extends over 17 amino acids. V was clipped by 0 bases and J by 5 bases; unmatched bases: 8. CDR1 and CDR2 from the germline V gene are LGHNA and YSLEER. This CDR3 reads CASSQDLASGRRETQYF. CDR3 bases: TGCGCCAGCAGCCAAGATCTGGCTAGCGGGAGGAGGGAGACCCAGTACTTC.

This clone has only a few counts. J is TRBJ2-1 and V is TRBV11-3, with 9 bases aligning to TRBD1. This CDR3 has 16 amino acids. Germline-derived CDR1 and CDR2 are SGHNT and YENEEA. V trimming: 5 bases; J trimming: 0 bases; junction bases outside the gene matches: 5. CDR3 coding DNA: TGTGCCAGCAGCCCCGGGACAGGGACCTCCTACAATGAGCAGTTCTTC. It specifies CASSPGTGTSYNEQFF.

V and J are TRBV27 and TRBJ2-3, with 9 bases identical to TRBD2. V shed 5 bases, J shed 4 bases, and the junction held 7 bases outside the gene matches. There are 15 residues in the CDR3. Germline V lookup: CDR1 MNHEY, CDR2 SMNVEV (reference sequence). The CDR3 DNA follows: TGTGCCAGCAGTCCTTCTAGCGGGACGGCAGATACGCAGTATTTT. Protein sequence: CASSPSSGTADTQYF.

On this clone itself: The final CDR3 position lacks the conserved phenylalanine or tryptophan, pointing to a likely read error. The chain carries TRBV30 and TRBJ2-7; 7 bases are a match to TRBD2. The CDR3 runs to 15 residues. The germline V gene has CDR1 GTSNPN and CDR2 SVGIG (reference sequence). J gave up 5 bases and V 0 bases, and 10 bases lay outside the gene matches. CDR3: CAWSVPPSGGDEQYL. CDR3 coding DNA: TGTGCCTGGAGTGTACCCCCTAGCGGAGGCGACGAGCAGTACCTC.

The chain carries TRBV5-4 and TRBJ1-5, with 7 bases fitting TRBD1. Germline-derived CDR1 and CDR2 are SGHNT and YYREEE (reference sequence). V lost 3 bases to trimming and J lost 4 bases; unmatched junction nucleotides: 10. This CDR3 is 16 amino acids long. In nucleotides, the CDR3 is TGTGCCAGCAGCTGGCGGACAGGCGCGAGGAATCAGCCCCAGCATTTT. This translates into CASSWRTGARNQPQHF. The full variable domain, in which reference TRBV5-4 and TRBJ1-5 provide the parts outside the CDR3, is ETGVTQSPTHLIKTRGQQVTLRCSSQSGHNTVSWYQQALGQGPQFIFQYYREEENGRGNFPPRFSGLQFPNYSSELNVNALELDDSALYLCASSWRTGARNQPQHFGDGTRLSIL.

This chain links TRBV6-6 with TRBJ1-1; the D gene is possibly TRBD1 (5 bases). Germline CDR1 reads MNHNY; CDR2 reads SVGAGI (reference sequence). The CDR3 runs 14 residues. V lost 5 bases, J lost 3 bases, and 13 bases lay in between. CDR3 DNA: TGTGCCAGCAGTCATACGGGACGACACACTGAAGCTTTCTTT. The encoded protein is CASSHTGRHTEAFF.

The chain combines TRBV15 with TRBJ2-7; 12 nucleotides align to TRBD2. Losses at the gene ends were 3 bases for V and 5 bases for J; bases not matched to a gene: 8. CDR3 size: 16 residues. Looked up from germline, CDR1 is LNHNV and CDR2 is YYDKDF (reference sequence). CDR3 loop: CATSSGLAGLINEQYF. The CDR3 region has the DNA TGTGCCACCAGCAGCGGACTAGCGGGATTGATTAACGAGCAGTACTTC.

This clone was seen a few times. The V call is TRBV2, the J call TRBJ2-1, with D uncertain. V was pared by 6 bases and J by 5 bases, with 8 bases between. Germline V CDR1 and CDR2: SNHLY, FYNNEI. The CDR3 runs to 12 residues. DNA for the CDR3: TGTGCCAGCAGACTCGAACACAATGAGCAGTTCTTC. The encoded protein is CASRLEHNEQFF.

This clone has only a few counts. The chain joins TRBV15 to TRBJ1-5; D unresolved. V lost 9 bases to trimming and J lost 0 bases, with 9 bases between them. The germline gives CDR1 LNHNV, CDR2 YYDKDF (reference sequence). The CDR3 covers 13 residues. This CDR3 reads CATGLGSNQPQHF. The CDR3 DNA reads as TGTGCCACAGGTTTAGGTAGCAATCAGCCCCAGCATTTT. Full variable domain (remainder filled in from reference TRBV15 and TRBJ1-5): DAMVIQNPRYQVTQFGKPVTLSCSQTLNHNVMYWYQQKSSQAPKLLFHYYDKDFNNEADTPDNFQSRRPNTSFCFLDIRSPGLGDTAMYLCATGLGSNQPQHFGDGTRLSIL.

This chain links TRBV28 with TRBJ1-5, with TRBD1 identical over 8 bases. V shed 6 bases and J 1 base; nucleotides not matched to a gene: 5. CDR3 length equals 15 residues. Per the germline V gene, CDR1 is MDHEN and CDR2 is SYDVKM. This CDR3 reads CASSQGQGSNQPQHF. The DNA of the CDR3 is TGTGCCAGCAGCCAAGGACAGGGCAGCAATCAGCCCCAGCATTTT.

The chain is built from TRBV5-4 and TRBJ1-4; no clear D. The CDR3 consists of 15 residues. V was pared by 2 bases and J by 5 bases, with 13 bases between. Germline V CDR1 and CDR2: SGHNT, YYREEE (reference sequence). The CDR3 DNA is TGTGCCAGCAGCTTACGAGGGAGAGGGAATGAAAAACTGTTTTTT. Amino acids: CASSLRGRGNEKLFF.

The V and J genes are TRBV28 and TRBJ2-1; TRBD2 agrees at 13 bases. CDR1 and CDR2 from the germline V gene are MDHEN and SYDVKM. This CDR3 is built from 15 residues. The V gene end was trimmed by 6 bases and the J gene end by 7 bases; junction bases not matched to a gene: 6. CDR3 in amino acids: CASSRLAGGGNEQFF. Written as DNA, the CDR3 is TGTGCCAGCAGCCGACTAGCGGGAGGAGGGAATGAGCAGTTCTTC.

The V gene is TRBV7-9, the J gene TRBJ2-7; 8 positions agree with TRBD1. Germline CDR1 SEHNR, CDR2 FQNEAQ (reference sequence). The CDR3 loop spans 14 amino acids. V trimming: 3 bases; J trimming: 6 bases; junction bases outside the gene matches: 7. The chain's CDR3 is CASSFTGGGREQYF. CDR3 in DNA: TGTGCCAGCAGCTTCACAGGGGGTGGGCGCGAGCAGTACTTC.

In DNA, the CDR3 is TGCGCCAGCAGCCAAAGAAGACTAGCAGATACGCAGTATTTT. Translated: CASSQRRLADTQYF. V is TRBV4-3 and J is TRBJ2-3; D might be TRBD2 (6 bases). This CDR3 is built from 14 residues. Germline V gene lookup returns CDR1 LGHNA and CDR2 YSLEER. The ends were cut back, 2 bases at V and 4 bases at J, with 10 bases in the middle.

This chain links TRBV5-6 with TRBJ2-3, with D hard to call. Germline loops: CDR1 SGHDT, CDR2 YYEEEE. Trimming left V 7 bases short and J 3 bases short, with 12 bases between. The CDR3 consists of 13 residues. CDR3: CASFYQKTDTQYF. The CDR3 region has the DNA TGTGCCAGCTTCTACCAAAAGACAGATACGCAGTATTTT.